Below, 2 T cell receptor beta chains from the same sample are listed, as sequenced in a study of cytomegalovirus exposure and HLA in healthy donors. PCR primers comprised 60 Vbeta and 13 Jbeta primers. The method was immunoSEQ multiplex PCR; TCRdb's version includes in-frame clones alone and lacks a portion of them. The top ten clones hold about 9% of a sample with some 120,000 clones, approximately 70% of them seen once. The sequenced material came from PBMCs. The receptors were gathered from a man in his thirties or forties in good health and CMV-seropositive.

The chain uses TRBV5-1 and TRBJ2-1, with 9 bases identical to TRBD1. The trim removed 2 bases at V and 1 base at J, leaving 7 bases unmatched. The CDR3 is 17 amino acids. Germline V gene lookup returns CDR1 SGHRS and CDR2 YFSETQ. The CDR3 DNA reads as TGCGCCAGCAGCTTAGTCCCGGGACAGGGATCCTACAATGAGCAGTTCTTC. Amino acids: CASSLVPGQGSYNEQFF.

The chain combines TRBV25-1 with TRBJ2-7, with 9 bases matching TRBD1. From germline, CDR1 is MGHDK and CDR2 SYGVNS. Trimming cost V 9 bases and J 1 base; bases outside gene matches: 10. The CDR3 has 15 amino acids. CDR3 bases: TGTGCCAGACCACCCGGGACAGGGAAATCCTACGAGCAGTACGTC. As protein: CARPPGTGKSYEQYV.